The 14 T cell receptor beta chains reported below all come from one sample, sequenced in a study of T cell repertoires in cytomegalovirus infection (dated by TCRdb to the late 2010s). Sequenced on an Illumina HiSeq 1500. TCRdb reprocessed the public reads (quality trimming at Q25 with fastp, clone calling with MiXCR) and kept in-frame beta chains. CDR3 protein duplicates are merged, each entry listing the most common genes and DNA. The sample records just over 450,000 distinct CDR3 sequences, roughly 46% of which are singletons. The top ten clonotypes cover around 45% of the sample. Their antigens are not known. In light of the paper, this sample's treatment or condition label describes: in vitro stimulation with specific CMV peptide epitopes to enrich CMV-specific T cells. The starting material was cultured PBMCs, obtained from culture after CMV antigen stimulation. The receptors stem from a human donor in good health (CMV status not recorded). Some clones in this sample may be carry-over from other donors' samples.

This sequence joins TRBV7-6 and TRBJ2-7, with D possibly matching TRBD2 (6 bases). Germline V gives CDR1 SGHVS, CDR2 FNYEAQ. The CDR3 has 13 amino acids. Between the trimmed V and J ends, which lost 7 bases and 7 bases, there was a span of 17 bases. The CDR3: CASTSTGDGEQYF. The CDR3 nucleotides are TGTGCCAGCACCTCTACGGGAGACGGGGAGCAGTACTTC.

J is TRBJ1-1 and V is TRBV5-1; 9 nucleotides line up with TRBD1. Germline CDR1 and CDR2: SGHRS and YFSETQ. CDR3 size: 15 residues. V shed 8 bases and J 1 base; nucleotides not matched to a gene: 9. CDR3 sequence: CASSGGQGSNTEAFF. The CDR3 DNA sequence: TGCGCCAGTAGTGGCGGACAGGGGTCGAACACTGAAGCTTTCTTT. Filled out from reference TRBV5-1 and TRBJ1-1, the complete variable domain reads KAGVTQTPRYLIKTRGQQVTLSCSPISGHRSVSWYQQTPGQGLQFLFEYFSETQRNKGNFPGRFSGRQFSNSRSEMNVSTLELGDSALYLCASSGGQGSNTEAFFGQGTRLTVV.

This clonotype was counted between two and nine times. V is TRBV7-6 and J is TRBJ2-4; 7 bases fit TRBD1. The CDR3 loop spans 16 amino acids. Germline V lookup: CDR1 SGHVS, CDR2 FNYEAQ. V lost 5 bases and J lost 3; bases outside the gene matches: 10. Written as DNA, the CDR3 is TGTGCCAGCAGCCGATATCCGGGACAGATCAAAAACATTCAGTACTTC. It yields the protein CASSRYPGQIKNIQYF.

V is TRBV7-8 and J is TRBJ1-3; no reliable D call. Germline assignment: CDR1 SGHVS and CDR2 FQNEAQ. This CDR3 spans 13 amino acids. V shed 4 bases and J shed 5 bases, with 9 bases lying between them. As DNA, the CDR3 is TGTGCCAGCAGCTACCGGGGTAGAAACACCATATATTTT. Protein sequence: CASSYRGRNTIYF. Full variable domain (outside the CDR3, taken from reference TRBV7-8 and TRBJ1-3): GAGVSQSPRYKVAKRGQDVALRCDPISGHVSLFWYQQALGQGPEFLTYFQNEAQLDKSGLPSDRFFAERPEGSVSTLKIQRTQQEDSAVYLCASSYRGRNTIYFGEGSWLTVV.

The chain couples TRBV7-2 to TRBJ2-4; 8 nucleotides align to TRBD1. V lost 5 bases, J lost 6 bases, and 3 bases stayed unmatched. Germline lookup yields CDR1 SGHTA and CDR2 FQGNSA. The CDR3 length is 13 residues. The CDR3 loop reads CASSQTGVNIQYF. DNA for the CDR3: TGTGCCAGCAGCCAGACAGGGGTAAACATTCAGTACTTC.

The V call is TRBV19, the J call TRBJ2-2; no clear D gene. CDR1 is LNHDA and CDR2 is SQIVND in the germline V gene (reference sequence). Trimming removed 2 bases at V and 4 bases at J, with 11 bases between. The CDR3 sequence is 15 residues long. CDR3 coding DNA: TGTGCCAGTAGTATAAGTCAGATTAGCACCGGGGAGCTGTTTTTT. It translates to CASSISQISTGELFF.

This clonotype has more than one count but fewer than ten. The V gene is TRBV7-2, the J gene TRBJ2-1; D remains ambiguous. The CDR3 extends over 10 amino acids. Germline V gives CDR1 SGHTA, CDR2 FQGNSA. The V gene lost 5 bases and the J gene lost 5 bases, with 1 base spanning the gap. CDR3 region: CASSHNEQFF. The CDR3 DNA is TGTGCCAGCAGCCACAATGAGCAGTTCTTC.

This sequence joins TRBV6-5 and TRBJ2-7; TRBD1 agrees at 10 bases. CDR3 size: 14 residues. Per the germline V gene, CDR1 is MNHEY and CDR2 is SVGAGI. After removal of 6 bases from V and 3 bases from J, the junction contained 5 bases not matched to a gene. As DNA, the CDR3 is TGTGCCAGCAGAGAAGACAGGGGGCACTACGAGCAGTACTTC. Translation: CASREDRGHYEQYF.

V usage is TRBV19 and J usage is TRBJ2-2; D is uncertain. Trimming took 5 bases from V and 4 from J, leaving 11 bases between them. This CDR3 comprises 14 residues. CDR1 and CDR2 from the germline V gene are LNHDA and SQIVND (reference sequence). The CDR3 coding sequence is TGTGCCAGTAGTTCGGGCCTCAGCACCGGGGAGCTGTTTTTT. Protein product: CASSSGLSTGELFF.

The rearrangement uses TRBV24-1 and TRBJ1-5; D unclear. This CDR3 contains 12 residues. Germline CDR1 is KGHDR and CDR2 is SFDVKD. V was trimmed by 8 bases and J by 6 bases, leaving 10 bases between them. CDR3 amino acids: CATTSGSQPQHF. CDR3 nucleotide sequence: TGTGCCACCACGTCCGGGAGTCAGCCCCAGCATTTT.

The chain couples TRBV12-3 or TRBV12-4 to TRBJ1-1; 8 bases match TRBD1. V dropped 7 bases and J dropped 4; count of bases not matched to a gene: 8. The CDR3 contains 14 residues. CDR3 sequence (DNA): TGTGCCAGCAATACAGGGGGAGGCGGCACTGAAGCTTTCTTT. Protein sequence: CASNTGGGGTEAFF.

J is TRBJ2-3 and V is TRBV19; D may match TRBD1 or TRBD2 (5 bases each). The germline V gene encodes CDR1 LNHDA and CDR2 SQIVND (reference sequence). CDR3 length: 14 amino acids. Trimming pared 5 bases from V and 2 bases from J, leaving 11 bases between. This CDR3 is CASSRGRPTDTQYF. CDR3 nucleotide sequence: TGTGCCAGTAGTCGGGGACGGCCCACAGATACGCAGTATTTT.

The chain couples TRBV6-2 or TRBV6-3 to TRBJ2-7; D is possibly TRBD1 (6 bases). CDR3 length equals 14 residues. V was cut by 2 bases and J by 6 bases, with 14 bases left in between. Germline assignment: CDR1 MNHEY and CDR2 SVGEGT. The CDR3 DNA sequence: TGTGCCAGCAGTTACATTACAGGGTCCGGCGAGCAGTACTTC. As protein: CASSYITGSGEQYF.

V and J are TRBV4-1 and TRBJ2-4; D perhaps matches TRBD2 (7 bases). This CDR3 is built from 15 residues. The germline CDR1 and CDR2 sequences are MGHRA and YSYEKL. Trimming shortened V by 5 bases and J by 4 bases, and 15 bases separated the two germline ends. The CDR3 protein is CASSSRGGGKNIQYF. CDR3 in DNA: TGCGCCAGCAGCTCGAGGGGGGGAGGTAAAAACATTCAGTACTTC.